This T cell receptor beta chain was identified in a study of yellow fever vaccine responses in identical twins. Whole-study results and caveats: As reported, the vaccine T cell response of twins seemed partly convergent and partly personalized.

This CDR3 is 13 amino acids long. V dropped 6 bases and J dropped 6 bases, with 15 bases sitting between them. TCRdb re-called the RT-PCR reads with MiXCR, one entry per CDR3 protein. The sample holds 4,000 to 5,000 distinct CDR3 sequences; over 75% are singletons and the top ten take around 2.3%. As concerns this clonotype: Its antigen is as yet unknown.

The source was T cells from blood (PBMCs), unsorted or a sorted subset (not recorded which), collected before or after yellow fever vaccination (not recorded which). The rearrangement uses TRBV12-3 or TRBV12-4 and TRBJ2-7; D gene unclear. This receptor was taken from a woman aged 18-35 years who received the yellow fever vaccine. The CDR3 region is CASSRVPLGEQYF. CDR3 nucleotide sequence: TGTGCCAGCAGCCGGGTCCCGCTCGGCGAGCAGTACTTC.